The 10 T cell receptor beta chains listed next were all sequenced from one sample in a study of blood T cell repertoires in COVID-19. TCRdb keeps only in-frame clones here, not all; method: immunoSEQ multiplex PCR. The sample has about 94,000 clones, approximately 83% seen once. The specimen sequenced was peripheral blood. These receptors originate from a man aged 60-69 years with acute or convalescent COVID-19.

This clone was counted once. The chain employs TRBV21-1 and TRBJ1-1; TRBD1, the table's D call, was not compared with the DNA. TRBV21-1 is a pseudogene locus. This CDR3 has 16 residues. The CDR3 bases are TGTGCCAGCAGCTTCTTTAGGACAGGGGGCAACACTGAAGCTTTCTTT. It specifies CASSFFRTGGNTEAFF.

The rearrangement uses TRBV13 and TRBJ1-1; no definite D call. From germline, CDR1 is PRHDT and CDR2 FYEKMQ (reference sequence). This CDR3 is built from 12 residues. The V end lost 5 bases, the J end lost 10 bases, and 14 bases lay between the germline ends. The CDR3 protein is CASSPRREGAFF. The CDR3 DNA follows: TGTGCCAGCAGCCCCCGACGGGAGGGAGCTTTCTTT.

The chain uses TRBV2 and TRBJ1-1; D not certain. The CDR3 sequence is 14 residues long. The V end was cut by 5 bases, the J end by 1 base, with 11 bases between. CDR1 is SNHLY and CDR2 is FYNNEI in the germline V gene. DNA of the CDR3: TGTGCCAGCAGTAGGAGGGCCCAGAACACTGAAGCTTTCTTT. This sequence encodes CASSRRAQNTEAFF.

The V call is TRBV6-5, the J call TRBJ1-2; a weak D match, TRBD1 (5 bases). V gave up 2 bases and J gave up 4 bases, with 14 bases separating them. Germline V gene lookup returns CDR1 MNHEY and CDR2 SVGAGI. CDR3 length equals 15 residues. The DNA of the CDR3 is TGTGCCAGCAGTTACGTGGCCCAGGGAGGCTATGGCTACACCTTC. It yields the protein CASSYVAQGGYGYTF.

V gene TRBV5-4 combines with J gene TRBJ2-7; 10 nucleotides agree with TRBD1. Germline CDR1 reads SGHNT; CDR2 reads YYREEE (reference sequence). The CDR3 totals 16 residues. Germline trimming cut 4 bases from V and 5 bases from J; bases unmatched to any gene: 12. CDR3 sequence (DNA): TGTGCCAGCAGCACCCGGGCGACGACAGGGGGCGACGAGCAGTACTTC. Its protein is CASSTRATTGGDEQYF.

The chain couples TRBV4-1 to TRBJ1-2, with D unclear. The germline V gene encodes CDR1 MGHRA and CDR2 YSYEKL. V was pared by 2 bases and J by 0 bases, with 10 bases between. The CDR3 sequence is 15 residues long. CDR3 in amino acids: CASSQSPLANYGYTF. CDR3 DNA: TGCGCCAGCAGCCAATCCCCCCTAGCTAACTATGGCTACACCTTC.

The J gene is TRBJ1-2, the V gene TRBV4-1; possible D gene TRBD1, 5 bases. There are 15 residues in the CDR3. Germline CDR1 and CDR2: MGHRA and YSYEKL. Trimming removed 1 base from V and 4 bases from J, with 13 bases in between. The CDR3 bases are TGCGCCAGCAGCCAAGGTGCAGGGATAGGCTATGGCTACACCTTC. Translating gives CASSQGAGIGYGYTF.

The V call is TRBV19, the J call TRBJ1-1; D gene uncertain. Germline assignment: CDR1 LNHDA and CDR2 SQIVND (reference sequence). V was shortened by 5 bases and J by 7 bases, with 14 bases between the two germline ends. This CDR3 spans 13 amino acids. Here the CDR3 reads CASSVRELSEAFF. The DNA of the CDR3 is TGTGCCAGTAGTGTTCGGGAGTTGAGTGAAGCTTTCTTT.

The gene calls are TRBV5-4 and TRBJ2-3, with 8 positions matching TRBD2. J lost 6 bases, V lost 4 bases, and 10 bases had no gene match. The CDR3 is 15 residues long. Germline loops: CDR1 SGHNT, CDR2 YYREEE (reference sequence). The CDR3 reads CASSPQGTRSDTQYF. The CDR3 DNA follows: TGTGCCAGCAGCCCCCAGGGGACTAGGAGTGATACGCAGTATTTT.

The chain combines TRBV7-6 with TRBJ1-2; 12 nucleotides agree with TRBD1. Germline CDR1 SGHVS, CDR2 FNYEAQ. V was pared by 5 bases and J by 7 bases, with 11 bases of the junction left unmatched. CDR3 size: 16 residues. Here the CDR3 DNA reads TGTGCCAGCAGCCATACCGGGACAGGGGGCGGAGGTGGCTACACCTTC. Protein: CASSHTGTGGGGGYTF.